This TCR beta chain stems from a study of cytomegalovirus exposure and HLA in healthy donors. Study results and limitations: In a later analysis, HLA-associated beta chains showed higher expansion and lower generation probabilities than comparable chains. The Asian-associated ancestry cluster reportedly had fewer N-insertions than the 666-donor mean in a later analysis.

On this clone: The antigen remains unidentified.

PCR employed 60 Vbeta and 13 Jbeta primers. Profiled with immunoSEQ multiplex PCR; TCRdb holds only in-frame clones, not every one. Among around 120,000 clones listed, 80% were seen once. The CDR3 is 17 residues long. Germline loops: CDR1 SEHNR, CDR2 FQNEAQ (reference sequence). Trimming at V came to 3 bases and at J to 5 bases, leaving 14 bases not matched to a gene. The V gene is TRBV7-9, the J gene TRBJ2-7, with 9 positions matching TRBD1. The sequencing sample was made of PBMCs. This sequence originates from a man younger than 40 in good health and CMV-seronegative. CDR3 residues: CASSFLITGTGPDEQYF. CDR3 sequence (DNA): TGTGCCAGCAGCTTTTTAATTACCGGGACAGGGCCCGACGAGCAGTACTTC.